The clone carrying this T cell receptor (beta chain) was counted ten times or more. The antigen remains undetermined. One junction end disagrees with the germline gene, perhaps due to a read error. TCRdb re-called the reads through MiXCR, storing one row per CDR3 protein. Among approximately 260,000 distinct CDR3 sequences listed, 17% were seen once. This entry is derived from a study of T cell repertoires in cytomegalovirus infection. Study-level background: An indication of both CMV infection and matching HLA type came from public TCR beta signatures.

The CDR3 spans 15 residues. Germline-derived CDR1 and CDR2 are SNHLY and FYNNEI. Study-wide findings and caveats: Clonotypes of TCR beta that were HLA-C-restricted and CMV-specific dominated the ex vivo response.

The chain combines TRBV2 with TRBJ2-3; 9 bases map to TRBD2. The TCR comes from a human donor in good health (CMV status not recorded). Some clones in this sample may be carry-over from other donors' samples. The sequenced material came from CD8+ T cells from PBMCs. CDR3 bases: TGTGCCGGCAGCGTCGGCGGGGGGGCGACAGATACGCAGTATTTT. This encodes CAGSVGGGATDTQYF.